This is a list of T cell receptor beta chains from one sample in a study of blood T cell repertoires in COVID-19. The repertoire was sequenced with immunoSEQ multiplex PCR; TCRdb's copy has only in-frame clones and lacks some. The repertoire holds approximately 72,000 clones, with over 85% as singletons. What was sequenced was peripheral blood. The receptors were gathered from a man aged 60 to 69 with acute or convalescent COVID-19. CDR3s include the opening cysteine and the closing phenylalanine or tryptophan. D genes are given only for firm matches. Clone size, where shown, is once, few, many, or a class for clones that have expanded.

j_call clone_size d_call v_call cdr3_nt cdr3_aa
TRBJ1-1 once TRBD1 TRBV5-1 TGCGCCAGCAGCTTGGGCGACAGGGCCGTCACTGAAGCTTTCTTT CASSLGDRAVTEAFF
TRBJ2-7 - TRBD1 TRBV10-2 TGCGCCAGCAGTGAGTATAACAGGGGCACCTACGAGCAGTACTTC CASSEYNRGTYEQYF
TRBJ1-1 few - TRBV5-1 TGCGCCAGCAGCTTACAGGGCATTAACACTGAAGCTTTCTTT CASSLQGINTEAFF
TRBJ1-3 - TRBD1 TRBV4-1 TGCGCCAGCAGCCAAGATCGCGGACAGGGCAACACCATATATTTT CASSQDRGQGNTIYF
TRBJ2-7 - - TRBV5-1 TGCGCCAGCAGCCAGGACAGCTCCTACGAGCAGTACTTC CASSQDSSYEQYF
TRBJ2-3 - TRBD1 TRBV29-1 TGCAGCACACAGGGACAGGGAGGGACAGATACGCAGTATTTT CSTQGQGGTDTQYF
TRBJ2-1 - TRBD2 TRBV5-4 TGTGCCAGCAGCCCCATATTGGGACTAGCGGGGGGTTACAATGAGCAGTTCTTC CASSPILGLAGGYNEQFF
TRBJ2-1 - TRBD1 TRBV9 TGTGCCAGCAGCCTACGGACAGGGTGGAATGAGCAGTTCTTC CASSLRTGWNEQFF
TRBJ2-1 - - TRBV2 TGTGCCAGCCTATCGGCTAGCTCCTACAATGAGCAGTTCTTC CASLSASSYNEQFF
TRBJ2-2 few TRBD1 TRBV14 TGTGCCAGCAGCCAAGCTGGGACAGGGCTGTTGGGGGAGCTGTTTTTT CASSQAGTGLLGELFF
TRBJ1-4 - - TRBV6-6 TGTGCCAGTTTGACAGACAATGAAAAACTGTTTTTT CASLTDNEKLFF
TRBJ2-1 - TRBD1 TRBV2 TGTGCCAGCAGGCCTACAGGGGGCAATGAGCAGTTCTTC CASRPTGGNEQFF
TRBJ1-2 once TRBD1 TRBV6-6 TGTGCCAGCAGTACAGACAGGGGGAGTGGCTACACCTTC CASSTDRGSGYTF
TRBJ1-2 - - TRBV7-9 TGTGCCAGCAGTTCCGGGATAGATGTTAACTATGGCTACACCTTC CASSSGIDVNYGYTF
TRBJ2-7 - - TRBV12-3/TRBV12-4 TGTGCCAGCAGTTTCGGGGTAAGACGAGAGCAGTACTTC CASSFGVRREQYF
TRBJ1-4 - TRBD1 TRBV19 TGTGCCAGTAAAACAGGGGTAACTAATGAAAAACTGTTTTTT CASKTGVTNEKLFF
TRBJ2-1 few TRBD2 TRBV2 TGTGCCAGCAGTGGTTGGCGGGGGGTGCGTTACAATGAGCAGTTCTTC CASSGWRGVRYNEQFF
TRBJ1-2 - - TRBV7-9 TGTGCCAGCAGCCCCTCGGCGGAGGGAGCTAACTATGGCTACACCTTC CASSPSAEGANYGYTF
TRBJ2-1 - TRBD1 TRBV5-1 TGCGCCAGCAGCCTCAGGACAGGGGAGGATGAGCAGTTCTTC CASSLRTGEDEQFF
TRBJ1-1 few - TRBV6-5 TGTGCCAGCAGTTACCGGGGGGCGGGGTTGAACACTGAAGCTTTCTTT CASSYRGAGLNTEAFF
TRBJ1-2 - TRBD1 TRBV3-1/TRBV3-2 TGTGCCAGCAGCCAACCCACGGGGACAGGAGGGGGTGGCTACACCTTC CASSQPTGTGGGGYTF
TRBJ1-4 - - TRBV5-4 TGTGCCAGCAGCTTGGATCGGACAAGCGAAAAACTGTTTTTT CASSLDRTSEKLFF
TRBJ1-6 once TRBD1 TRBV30 TGTGCCTGGGACGATGGACAGGGCCGCTATAATTCACCCCTCCACTTT CAWDDGQGRYNSPLHF
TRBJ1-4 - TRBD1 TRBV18 TGTGCCAGCTCCCGAGGACAGGGCGGCGAAAAACTGTTTTTT CASSRGQGGEKLFF
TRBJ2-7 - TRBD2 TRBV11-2 TGTGCCAGCAGCCGGGGGGGATCGCGCGAGCAGTACTTC CASSRGGSREQYF
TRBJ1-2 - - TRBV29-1 TGCAGCGTTCAGGAGGGTTTTACTGGCTACACCTTC CSVQEGFTGYTF
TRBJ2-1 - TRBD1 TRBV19 TGTGCCAGTAAGAGGTCCGGCAGGGGGTTTTTAAATGAGCAGTTCTTC CASKRSGRGFLNEQFF
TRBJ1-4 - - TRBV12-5 TGTGCTAGTGGTTTGTCGGGCAGGGCGAATGAAAAACTGTTTTTT CASGLSGRANEKLFF
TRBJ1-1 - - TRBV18 TGTGCCAGCTTTAACAGGGTAACTGAAGCTTTCTTT CASFNRVTEAFF
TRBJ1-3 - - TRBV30 TGTGCCTGGAGTGTGGCCGGAAACACCATATATTTT CAWSVAGNTIYF
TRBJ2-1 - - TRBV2 TGTGCCACCCAAACAGGGCCGGGCTATCAGTTCTTC CATQTGPGYQFF
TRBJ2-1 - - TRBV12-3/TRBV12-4 TGTGCCAGCAGCTACCCCAATGAGCAGTTCTTC CASSYPNEQFF
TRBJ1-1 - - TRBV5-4 TGTGCCAGCAGCACTGGACAGAGAGATGAAGCTTTCTTT CASSTGQRDEAFF
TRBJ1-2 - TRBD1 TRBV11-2 TGTGCCAGCAGCCCCAGGACAGGGAACTATGGCTACACCTTC CASSPRTGNYGYTF
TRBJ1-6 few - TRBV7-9 TGTGCCACCGCCGGAGGGTACAATAATTCACCCCTCCACTTT CATAGGYNNSPLHF
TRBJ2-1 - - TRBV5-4 TGTGCCAGCAGCTTGGGGAGACAGAATGAGCAGTTCTTC CASSLGRQNEQFF
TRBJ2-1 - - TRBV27 TGTGCCAGCAGTTTAAAACCCGGACTATCTACAACCACATACAATGAGCAGTTCTTC CASSLKPGLSTTTYNEQFF
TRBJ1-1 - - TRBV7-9 TGTGCCAGCAGCTTACCGGGACAAGAGAACACTGAAGCTTTCTTT CASSLPGQENTEAFF
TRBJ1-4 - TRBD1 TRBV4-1 TGCGCCAGCAGCCAAATGACAGGGATGGGTGAAAAACTGTTTTTT CASSQMTGMGEKLFF
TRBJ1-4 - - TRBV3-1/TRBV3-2 TGTGCCAGCAGCCAAGCTTTGACAGGAGGTAATGAAAAACTGTTTTTT CASSQALTGGNEKLFF